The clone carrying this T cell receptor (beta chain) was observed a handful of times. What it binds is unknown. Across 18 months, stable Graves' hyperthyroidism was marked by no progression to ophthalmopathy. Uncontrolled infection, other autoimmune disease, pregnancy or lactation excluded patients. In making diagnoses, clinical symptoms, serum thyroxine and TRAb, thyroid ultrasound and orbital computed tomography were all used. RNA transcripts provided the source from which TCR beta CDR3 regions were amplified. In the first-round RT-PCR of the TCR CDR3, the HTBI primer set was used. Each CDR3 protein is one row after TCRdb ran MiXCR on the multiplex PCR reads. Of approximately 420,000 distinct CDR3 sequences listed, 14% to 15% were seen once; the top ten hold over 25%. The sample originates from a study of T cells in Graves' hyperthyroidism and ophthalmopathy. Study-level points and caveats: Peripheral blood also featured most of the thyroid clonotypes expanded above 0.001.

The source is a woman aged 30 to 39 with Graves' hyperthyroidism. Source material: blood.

This chain's CDR3 is CSVTGLAGERSEYEQYF. CDR3 DNA sequence: TGCAGCGTTACGGGACTAGCGGGAGAGAGGAGTGAATACGAGCAGTACTTC. The gene calls are TRBV29-1 and TRBJ2-7; 14 nucleotides match TRBD2. This CDR3 has 17 amino acids. The J segment lost 4 bases and the V segment lost 5 bases, leaving 13 bases of the junction unmatched. CDR1 and CDR2 from the germline V gene are SQVTM and ANQGSEA.